This T cell receptor (beta chain) was recovered during a study of T cells expressing NK-cell markers. Whole-study findings and limits: Leadership of the CD3+CD56-NKG2C+ fraction also belonged to these clonotypes in a few donors.

TCRdb derives one entry per CDR3 protein from the 5' RACE reads, leaving out DNA. The data show about 370,000 distinct CDR3 sequences, and the top ten clones hold roughly a tenth. In the case of this clonotype: Its antigen is not known.

This CDR3 has 14 amino acids. The specimen was blood T cells: a sorted CD56 or NKG2C T cell subset, CD4+ or CD8+ T cells, or bulk PBMC T cells (not recorded which). The origin of this receptor is a woman between 45 and 65 years old in good health. V gene TRBV12-3 or TRBV12-4 combines with J gene TRBJ2-3; TCRdb gives TRBD1 as the D gene, but with no DNA this cannot be confirmed. The CDR3 is CASRRQGRADTQYF.